The 20 T cell receptor beta chains below come from one sample, sequenced in a study of early T cells in non-severe SARS-CoV-2 infection. TCRdb re-called the 5' RACE reads with MiXCR, one entry per CDR3 protein. The table includes more than 45,000 distinct CDR3 sequences, around 12% detected once. Input material: whole blood. These receptors all stem from an adult who was a healthcare worker with PCR-confirmed SARS-CoV-2 infection or an uninfected control (not recorded which).

This clonotype was seen only a few times. V gene TRBV24-1 combines with J gene TRBJ2-2; tentative D call: TRBD1 (6 bases). CDR3 length: 16 amino acids. V was cut by 3 bases and J by 3 bases, with 13 bases left in between. CDR1 and CDR2 from the germline V gene are KGHDR and SFDVKD. CDR3 nucleotide sequence: TGTGCCACCAGTGATCCTGGAACAGGGTACACCGGGGAGCTGTTTTTT. Its protein product is CATSDPGTGYTGELFF.

Many counts were recorded for this clonotype. The chain links TRBV6-5 to TRBJ2-3; TRBD2 aligns across 10 bases. Germline CDR1 MNHEY, CDR2 SVGAGI. J gave up 3 bases and V 10 bases, and 4 bases lay outside the gene matches. The CDR3 sequence is 13 residues long. CDR3 protein: CATKGLATDTQYF. The DNA of the CDR3 is TGTGCCACCAAGGGACTAGCGACAGATACGCAGTATTTT.

For this clonotype: This could be a read error, since a much larger clone is one nucleotide away. The rearrangement joins TRBV11-2 to TRBJ2-5; D ambiguous. The V and J ends lost 5 bases and 5 bases respectively, with 15 bases between them. Per germline, CDR1 SGHAT and CDR2 FQNNGV. This CDR3 contains 14 residues. The CDR3 protein is CASSPTRVRETQYF. The DNA for the CDR3 is TGTGCCAGCAGCCCCACACGGGTACGGGAGACCCAGTACTTC.

This clonotype was detected ten times or more. The chain is built from TRBV10-3 and TRBJ2-2; 11 bases line up with TRBD2. The germline gives CDR1 ENHRY, CDR2 SYGVKD. V was pared by 4 bases and J by 0 bases, with 7 bases of the junction left unmatched. This CDR3 region has 18 residues. Here the CDR3 reads CAISGLAGGRSNTGELFF. CDR3 nucleotide sequence: TGTGCCATCAGTGGTCTAGCGGGAGGACGTTCGAACACCGGGGAGCTGTTTTTT.

This clonotype came up many times. The J gene is TRBJ2-7, the V gene TRBV28, with D tentatively TRBD1 (6 bases). The CDR3 spans 12 residues. Germline loops: CDR1 MDHEN, CDR2 SYDVKM. The V end lost 6 bases, the J end lost 3 bases, and 9 bases lay between the germline ends. For the CDR3, the DNA is TGTGCCAGCAGGACAGGCATCTACGAGCAGTACTTC. Translating it yields CASRTGIYEQYF.

The rearrangement links TRBV3-1 to TRBJ2-1; unclear D gene. Germline V lookup: CDR1 LGHDT, CDR2 YNNKEL (reference sequence). With 4 bases removed from V and 8 bases from J, the gap between germline ends came to 6 bases. The CDR3 runs to 11 residues. The CDR3 bases are TGTGCCAGCAGCCGAAGCGATGAGCAGTTCTTC. Its translation: CASSRSDEQFF.

This clonotype turned up a few times. This chain joins TRBV9 and TRBJ2-7; D not certain. The CDR3 loop spans 8 amino acids. Between the trimmed V and J ends, which lost 10 bases and 3 bases, there was a span of 2 bases. Germline CDR1 and CDR2: SGDLS and YYNGEE. DNA of the CDR3: TGTGCCGGCTACGAGCAGTACTTC. This translates into CAGYEQYF.

This rearrangement joins TRBV7-2 to TRBJ2-3, with D uncertain. Germline V CDR1 and CDR2: SGHTA, FQGNSA. This CDR3 has 13 residues. Trimming removed 3 bases at V and 2 bases at J, with 6 bases between. DNA for the CDR3: TGTGCCAGCAGCTTCACCCCCACAGATACGCAGTATTTT. It specifies CASSFTPTDTQYF.

This clonotype was picked up many times. The V and J genes are TRBV2 and TRBJ2-2; TRBD2 agrees at 16 bases. Germline loops: CDR1 SNHLY, CDR2 FYNNEI. CDR3 length: 17 residues. V lost 5 bases, J lost 4 bases, and 4 bases stayed unmatched. CDR3: CASSTGLAGGFTGELFF. The CDR3 nucleotides read TGTGCCAGCAGTACGGGACTAGCGGGAGGGTTCACCGGGGAGCTGTTTTTT.

V gene TRBV20-1 combines with J gene TRBJ2-7; 7 bases agree with TRBD2. V shed 5 bases and J 2 bases; nucleotides not matched to a gene: 3. The CDR3 consists of 12 residues. CDR1 and CDR2 (germline): DFQATT, SNEGSKA (reference sequence). DNA of the CDR3: TGCAGTGCTCAGCGGGACCCCTACGAGCAGTACTTC. This translates into CSAQRDPYEQYF.

This chain connects TRBV7-9 to TRBJ2-1, with 10 bases lining up with TRBD2. Germline trimming cut 5 bases from V and 8 bases from J; bases unmatched to any gene: 9. Per the germline V gene, CDR1 is SEHNR and CDR2 is FQNEAQ (reference sequence). This CDR3 has 15 amino acids. The CDR3 loop is CASSPQSSGSDEQFF. CDR3 bases: TGTGCCAGCAGCCCACAATCTAGCGGGAGCGATGAGCAGTTCTTC.

This clonotype was seen many times. The CDR3 region has the DNA TGTGCCAGCTCACCAAGAGTAGCGGGGACCGGGGAGCTGTTTTTT. Its protein is CASSPRVAGTGELFF. The V gene is TRBV18, the J gene TRBJ2-2; TRBD2 agrees at 8 bases. V trimming: 2 bases; J trimming: 5 bases; junction bases outside the gene matches: 4. Germline CDR1 and CDR2: KGHSH and LQKENI. The CDR3 spans 15 residues.

The chain is built from TRBV6-6 and TRBJ2-3; tentatively, D is TRBD2 (6 bases). Germline V CDR1 and CDR2: MNHNY, SVGAGI (reference sequence). CDR3 size: 13 residues. Deletions cut 8 bases from V and 0 bases from J, with 9 bases between. The CDR3 nucleotides read TGTGCCAGCGGACTATCTAGCACAGATACGCAGTATTTT. Protein product: CASGLSSTDTQYF.

The chain combines TRBV28 with TRBJ2-7, with 13 bases aligning to TRBD2. J lost 4 bases, V lost 10 bases, and 7 bases had no gene match. From germline, CDR1 is MDHEN and CDR2 SYDVKM. The CDR3 spans 14 residues. In DNA form, the CDR3 reads TGTGCCATAACTAGCGGGAGGGCCTCATACGAGCAGTACTTC. This translates into CAITSGRASYEQYF.

This clonotype was counted ten times or more. The chain recombines TRBV18 with TRBJ2-5, with a tentative D call TRBD1 (5 bases). Germline assignment: CDR1 KGHSH and CDR2 LQKENI. This CDR3 is built from 14 residues. V was shortened by 4 bases and J by 1 base, with 10 bases between the two germline ends. The CDR3 nucleotides read TGTGCCAGCTCACTACAGACAGTCCAAGAGACCCAGTACTTC. Protein product: CASSLQTVQETQYF.

This clonotype was seen a few times. The chain links TRBV27 to TRBJ2-2, with D tentatively TRBD1 (6 bases). The CDR3 has 15 residues. V was cut by 3 bases and J by 5 bases, with 13 bases left in between. The germline V gene has CDR1 MNHEY and CDR2 SMNVEV (reference sequence). The CDR3 DNA follows: TGTGCCAGCAGTTTGAGAGGACAGTCGACCGGGGAGCTGTTTTTT. Protein sequence: CASSLRGQSTGELFF.

A remark on this clonotype: The junction shows a germline mismatch at one end, possibly a read error. The chain couples TRBV28 to TRBJ2-7; 10 bases are a match to TRBD2. This CDR3 contains 15 residues. Germline V gives CDR1 MDHEN, CDR2 SYDVKM. The DNA for the CDR3 is TGTGCCGGCAGTTCTAGCGGGAGACGAAGGGGCGAGCAGTACTTC. It specifies CAGSSSGRRRGEQYF.

This clonotype was picked up a small number of times. The J gene is TRBJ1-4, the V gene TRBV11-2; weak D call: TRBD1 (5 bases). Trimming removed 1 base at V and 9 bases at J, with 27 bases between. Germline-derived CDR1 and CDR2 are SGHAT and FQNNGV. This CDR3 comprises 19 residues. CDR3 protein: CASSLVLFSAGRGMKKLFF. In nucleotides, the CDR3 is TGTGCCAGCAGCTTAGTTCTCTTTTCTGCGGGACGGGGGATGAAAAAACTGTTTTTT.

This rearrangement joins TRBV4-1 to TRBJ2-7; D is tentatively TRBD1 or TRBD2 (6 bases each). This CDR3 comprises 14 residues. Looked up from germline, CDR1 is MGHRA and CDR2 is YSYEKL. Trimming shortened V by 0 bases and J by 6 bases, and 12 bases separated the two germline ends. The CDR3 loop reads CASSQDGGTREQYF. The CDR3 bases are TGCGCCAGCAGCCAAGACGGGGGCACGCGCGAGCAGTACTTC.

The sample holds a few counts of this clonotype. The V gene is TRBV5-1, the J gene TRBJ2-3; 14 bases line up with TRBD2. The V gene end was trimmed by 4 bases and the J gene end by 4 bases; junction bases not matched to a gene: 5. Germline lookup yields CDR1 SGHRS and CDR2 YFSETQ. The CDR3 has 16 amino acids. The CDR3 loop is CASSIGTSGSSDTQYF. In DNA, the CDR3 is TGCGCCAGCAGCATCGGGACTAGCGGGAGCTCAGATACGCAGTATTTT.